This T cell receptor (beta chain) was recovered during a study of shared clonotypes between healthy human individuals. Assay used: immunoSEQ multiplex PCR; TCRdb lists only in-frame clones, some missing. The table records 2 million to 2.5 million clones, just over 90% of them present only once. As for this clone: Antigen specificity is unknown.

The study's findings and limits: As a rule, naive subsets had a larger estimated richness than memory subsets.

In germline, CDR1 is ENHRY, CDR2 SYGVKD. This CDR3 contains 14 residues. J lost 2 bases, V lost 10 bases, and 3 bases had no gene match. The rearrangement uses TRBV10-3 and TRBJ2-2; 11 nucleotides agree with TRBD2. The specimen sequenced was naive CD4+ T cells from PBMCs. The subset denotes: CD45RA+ positively selected. This TCR derives from a man younger than 30 in good health. Some clones in this sample may be carry-over from other donors' samples. This CDR3 is CATGTSGNTGELFF. In DNA form, the CDR3 reads TGTGCCACCGGGACTAGCGGTAACACCGGGGAGCTGTTTTTT.